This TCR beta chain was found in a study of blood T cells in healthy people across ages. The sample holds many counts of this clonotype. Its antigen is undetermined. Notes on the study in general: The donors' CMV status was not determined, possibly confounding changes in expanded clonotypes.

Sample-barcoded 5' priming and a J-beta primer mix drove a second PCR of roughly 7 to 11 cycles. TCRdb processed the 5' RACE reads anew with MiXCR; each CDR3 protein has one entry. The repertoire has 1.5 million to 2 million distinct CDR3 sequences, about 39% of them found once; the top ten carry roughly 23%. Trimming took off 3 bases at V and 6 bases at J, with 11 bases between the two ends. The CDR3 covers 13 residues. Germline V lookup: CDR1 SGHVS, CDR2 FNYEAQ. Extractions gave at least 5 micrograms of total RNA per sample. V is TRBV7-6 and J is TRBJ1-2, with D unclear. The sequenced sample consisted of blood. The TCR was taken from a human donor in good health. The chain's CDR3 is CASSFWQADGYTF. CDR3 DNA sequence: TGTGCCAGCAGCTTCTGGCAGGCGGATGGCTACACCTTC.